The T cell receptor beta chain under discussion was sequenced for a study of vaccination effects on CD4 cells after COVID-19 (dated by TCRdb to between 2021 and 2022). Turning to the overall study: Across the study, the median time from the second dose to post-vaccine sampling was 72 days (range 14 to 241). In both COVID-19 convalescent patients and infection-naive vaccine recipients, the study compared SARS-CoV-2 spike-specific CD4+ TCR repertoires from before mRNA vaccination with those from after it. The full study included ten to eleven COVID-19 convalescent patients and a handful of SARS-CoV-2-naive healthy vaccine recipients. The Oncomine TCR Beta short-read assay on an Illumina iSeq 100 was used to sequence cultures from other donors in the study. General conclusions and limits of the study: Among healthy vaccine recipients, nearly all vaccine-induced clones were SARS-CoV-2 mono-reactive, and just 1 of 255 was cross-reactive with common cold coronaviruses. Only a small number of convalescent patients were included, and no early post-infection timepoints were available, which limited the study. At late post-vaccination timepoints, both infection-induced and vaccine-induced clones showed marked clonal contraction, consistent with waning T cell responses.

With respect to this clone: This receptor's antigen is unknown. The input lacks base qualities; no much larger clone sits a single base away.

V and J are trimmed by 5 bases and 9 bases, and the gene matches miss 3 bases of the junction. CDR1 and CDR2 were assigned from the germline V gene (reference sequence) as MNHEY and SMNVEV. The CDR3 has 13 amino acids, counting the end cysteine and phenylalanine. Solely the CDR3 DNA is kept, with 39 bases framed from the first base. To identify antigen-specific CD4+ T cell clonotypes by their expansion, the ViraFEST assay first stimulated PBMC with viral peptide pools and then applied TCR sequencing. After about 9 days of culture, CD4+ T cells were isolated with the EasySep CD4+ T cell isolation kit. Participants received two doses of either the BNT162b2 or the mRNA-1273 mRNA SARS-CoV-2 vaccine. Healthy vaccine recipients had no prior SARS-CoV-2 infection, confirmed by negative nucleocapsid antibodies before and after vaccination. A few million PBMC per well were cultured with about 10 ug/ml peptides in IMDM containing approximately 4.7% human AB serum, approximately 10 IU/ml IL-2 and gentamicin. Half of the culture medium was replaced with fresh IL-2-containing medium on days 3 and 7. Each peptide stimulation condition was cultured in triplicate wells unless otherwise noted. Using Ficoll-Paque Plus gradient centrifugation, PBMC were separated from whole blood and then either used fresh or cryopreserved at -140C. The overlapping peptide pools covered the spike proteins of SARS-CoV-2 as well as those of the common cold coronaviruses HCoV-NL63, HCoV-OC43 and HCoV-229E. The QIAamp micro DNA kit was used to extract genomic DNA from the cultured CD4+ T cells.

Library method: the immunoSEQ multiplex PCR assay. DNA from the CD4+ T cells that had been cultured and isolated underwent TCR beta CDR3 sequencing. On the study's bioinformatics: Non-productive TCR sequences were removed and reads were trimmed to the CDR3 region, keeping CDR3s of at least 7 amino acids. Antigen-specific clonotypes were identified with the MANAFEST web app by comparing expansion in peptide wells against reference cultures. To be called positive, a clone needed expansion at FDR<0.05 compared with the reference and with all other wells, an odds ratio greater than 5, and a frequency greater than 0.1% in two replicate wells. A clonotype was defined as cross-reactive if the clonotype was significantly expanded both in SARS-CoV-2 spike wells and in at least one common cold coronavirus spike condition. Levenshtein distance calculated with the stringdist R package was used to assess CDR3 similarity, and unrooted trees were constructed with ape in R 3.6.1. Drawn from immuneACCESS, this table holds only the in-frame rearrangements with V and J called that TCRdb kept. Clones are partly lost; checked studies trace under half to an unresolved V gene and leave the rest unexplained. The DNA was the basis for D and trimming; V, J and clone size are from that table. The sample table holds nearly 30,000 clones, of which 60% to 75% were seen once. The ten largest account for 15% to 20% of the sample.

The receptor was derived from a human donor who received a COVID-19 vaccine. Here the sequenced sample was CD4+ T cells from PBMCs cultured with HCoV-OC43 spike peptides, taken after COVID-19 vaccination. Per the publication, the cell subset or site label means: HCoV-OC43 spike overlapping peptide pool stimulation. The chain is made from TRBV27 and TRBJ2-1, with TRBD1 matching 11 junction bases. CDR3 sequence: CASSGGTGGEQFF. The DNA is TGTGCCAGCAGTGGGGGGACAGGGGGTGAGCAGTTCTTC.